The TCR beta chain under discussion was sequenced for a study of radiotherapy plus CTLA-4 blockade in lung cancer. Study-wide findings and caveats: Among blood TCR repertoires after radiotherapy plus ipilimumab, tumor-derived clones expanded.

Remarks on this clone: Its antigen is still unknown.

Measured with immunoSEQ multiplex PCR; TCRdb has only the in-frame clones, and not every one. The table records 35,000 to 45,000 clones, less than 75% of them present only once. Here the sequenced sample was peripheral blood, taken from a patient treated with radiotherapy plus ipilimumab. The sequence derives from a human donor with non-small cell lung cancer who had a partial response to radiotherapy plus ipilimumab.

The CDR3 protein is CASSKLPRTGGCYNEQFF. CDR3 DNA sequence: TGTGCCAGCAGCAAACTCCCCAGGACAGGGGGTTGCTACAATGAGCAGTTCTTC. This sequence joins TRBV21-1 and TRBJ2-1; TRBD1, as called in the table, went unchecked against the DNA. TRBV21-1 is described as a pseudogene. This CDR3 region has 18 residues.